This TCR beta chain emerged from a study of blood T cell repertoires in COVID-19. Study as a whole: The study drew acute and convalescent COVID-19 samples from the United States, Italy and Spain. Nucleic acid was either cDNA or gDNA, and it came from T cells, B-cell-depleted T cells, or PBMCs.

The CDR3 runs 15 residues. V lost 5 bases to trimming and J lost 6 bases; unmatched junction nucleotides: 4. The germline V gene has CDR1 SEHNR and CDR2 FQNEAQ (reference sequence). Original methodology: Nucleated cell counts were estimated from reference gene primer amplification. The method was immunoSEQ multiplex PCR; TCRdb's version includes in-frame clones alone and lacks a portion of them. V and J calls and clone size are as listed in that table; D and trimming were resolved from the DNA. The repertoire consists of fewer than 400,000 clones, with around 82% occurring once and the leading ten covering 2.5% to 3.5%. This clone is a singleton in its sample.

The clonotype was recovered from a man aged 25 to 45 with active or convalescent COVID-19. V is TRBV7-9 and J is TRBJ2-1; TRBD2 matches 13 bases. The sequencing input was peripheral blood. CDR3 in amino acids: CASSLRLAGGNEQFF. The CDR3 DNA sequence: TGTGCCAGCAGCCTTCGACTAGCGGGGGGCAATGAGCAGTTCTTC.